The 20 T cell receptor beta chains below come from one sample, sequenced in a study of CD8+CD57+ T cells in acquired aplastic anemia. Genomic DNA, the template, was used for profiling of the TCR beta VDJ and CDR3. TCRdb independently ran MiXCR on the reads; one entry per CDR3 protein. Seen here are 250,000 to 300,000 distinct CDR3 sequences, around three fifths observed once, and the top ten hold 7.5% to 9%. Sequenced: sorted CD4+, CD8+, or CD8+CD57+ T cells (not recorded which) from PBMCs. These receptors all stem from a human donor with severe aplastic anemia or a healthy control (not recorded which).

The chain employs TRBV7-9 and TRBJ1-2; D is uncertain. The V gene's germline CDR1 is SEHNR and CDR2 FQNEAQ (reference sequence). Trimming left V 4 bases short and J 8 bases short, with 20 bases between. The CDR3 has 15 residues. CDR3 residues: CASSSPTGEGLGYTF. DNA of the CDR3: TGTGCCAGCAGCTCTCCGACGGGTGAGGGCTTAGGCTACACCTTC.

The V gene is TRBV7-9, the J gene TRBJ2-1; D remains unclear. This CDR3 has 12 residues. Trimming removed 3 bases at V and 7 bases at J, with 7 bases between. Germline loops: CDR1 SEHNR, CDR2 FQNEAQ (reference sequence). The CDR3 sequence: CASSLDGNEQFF. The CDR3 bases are TGTGCCAGCAGCTTGGATGGGAATGAGCAGTTCTTC.

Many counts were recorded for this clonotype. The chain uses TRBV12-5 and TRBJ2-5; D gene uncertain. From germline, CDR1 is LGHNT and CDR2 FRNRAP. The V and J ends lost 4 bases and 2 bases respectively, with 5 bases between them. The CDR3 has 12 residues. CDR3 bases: TGTGCTAGTGGTTCCGCTCAAGAGACCCAGTACTTC. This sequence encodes CASGSAQETQYF.

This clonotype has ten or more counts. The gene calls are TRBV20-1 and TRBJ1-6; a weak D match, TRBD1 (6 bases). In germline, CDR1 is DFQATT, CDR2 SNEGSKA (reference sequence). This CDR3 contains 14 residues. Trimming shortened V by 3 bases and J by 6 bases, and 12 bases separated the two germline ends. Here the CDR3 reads CSARVRTVNSPLHF. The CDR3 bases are TGCAGTGCTAGGGTCAGGACAGTTAATTCACCCCTCCACTTT.

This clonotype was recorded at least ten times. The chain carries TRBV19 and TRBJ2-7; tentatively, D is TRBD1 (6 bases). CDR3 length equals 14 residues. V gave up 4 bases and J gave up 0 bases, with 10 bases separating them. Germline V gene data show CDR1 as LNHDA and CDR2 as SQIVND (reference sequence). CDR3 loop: CASSTGQNSYEQYF. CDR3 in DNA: TGTGCCAGTAGTACCGGACAGAACTCCTACGAGCAGTACTTC. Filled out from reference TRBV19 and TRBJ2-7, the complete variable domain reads DGGITQSPKYLFRKEGQNVTLSCEQNLNHDAMYWYRQDPGQGLRLIYYSQIVNDFQKGDIAEGYSVSREKKESFPLTVTSAQKNPTAFYLCASSTGQNSYEQYFGPGTRLTVT.

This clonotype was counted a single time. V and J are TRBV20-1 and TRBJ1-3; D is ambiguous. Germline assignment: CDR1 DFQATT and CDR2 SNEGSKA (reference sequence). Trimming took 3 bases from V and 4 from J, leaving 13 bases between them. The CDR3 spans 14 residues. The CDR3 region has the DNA TGCAGTGCTAGCCTCACTAGGTACGGAAACACCATATATTTT. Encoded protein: CSASLTRYGNTIYF.

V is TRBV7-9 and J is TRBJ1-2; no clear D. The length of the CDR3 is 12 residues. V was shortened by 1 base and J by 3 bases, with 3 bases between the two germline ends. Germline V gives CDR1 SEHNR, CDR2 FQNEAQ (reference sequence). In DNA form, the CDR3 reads TGTGCCAGCAGCTTAGATGACTATGGCTACACCTTC. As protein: CASSLDDYGYTF.

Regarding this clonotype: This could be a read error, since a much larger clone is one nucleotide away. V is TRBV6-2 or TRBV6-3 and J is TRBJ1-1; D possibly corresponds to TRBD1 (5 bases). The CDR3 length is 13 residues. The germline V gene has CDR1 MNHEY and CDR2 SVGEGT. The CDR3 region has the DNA TGTGCCACTCAAAGGGACGTTAACACTGAAGCTCTCTTT. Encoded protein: CATQRDVNTEALF.

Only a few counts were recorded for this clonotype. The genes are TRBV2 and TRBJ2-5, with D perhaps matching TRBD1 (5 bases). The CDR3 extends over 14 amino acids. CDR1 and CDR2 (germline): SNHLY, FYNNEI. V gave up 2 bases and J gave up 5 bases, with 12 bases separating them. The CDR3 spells CASSEIGVGETQYF. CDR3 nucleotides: TGTGCCAGCAGTGAAATAGGGGTCGGGGAGACCCAGTACTTC.

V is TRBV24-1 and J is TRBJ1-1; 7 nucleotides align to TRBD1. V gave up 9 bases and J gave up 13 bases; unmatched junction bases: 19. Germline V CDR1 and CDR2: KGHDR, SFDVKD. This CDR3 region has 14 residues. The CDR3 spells CATDYRDSDRRVFF. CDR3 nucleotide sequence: TGTGCCACCGACTACCGGGACAGCGACAGAAGAGTTTTCTTT.

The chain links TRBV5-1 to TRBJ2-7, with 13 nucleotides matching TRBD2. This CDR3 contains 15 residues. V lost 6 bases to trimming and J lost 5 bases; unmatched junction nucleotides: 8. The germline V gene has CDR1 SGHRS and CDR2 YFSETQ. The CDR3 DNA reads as TGCGCCAGCAATCCCACTAGCGGGGGGGCCGACGAGCAGTACTTC. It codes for CASNPTSGGADEQYF.

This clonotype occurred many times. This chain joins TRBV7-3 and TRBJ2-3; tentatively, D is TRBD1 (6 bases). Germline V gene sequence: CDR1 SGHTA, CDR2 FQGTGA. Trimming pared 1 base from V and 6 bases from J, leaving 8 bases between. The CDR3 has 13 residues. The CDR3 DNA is TGTGCCAGCAGCTTAAATCAGGGGGATACGCAGTATTTT. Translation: CASSLNQGDTQYF.

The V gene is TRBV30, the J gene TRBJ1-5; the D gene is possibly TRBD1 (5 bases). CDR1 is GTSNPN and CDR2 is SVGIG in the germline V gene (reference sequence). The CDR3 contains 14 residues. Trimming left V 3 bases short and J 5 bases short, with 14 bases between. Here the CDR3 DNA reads TGTGCCTGGAGCTCTGGGGCCGCGGATCAGCCCCAGCATTTT. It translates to CAWSSGAADQPQHF.

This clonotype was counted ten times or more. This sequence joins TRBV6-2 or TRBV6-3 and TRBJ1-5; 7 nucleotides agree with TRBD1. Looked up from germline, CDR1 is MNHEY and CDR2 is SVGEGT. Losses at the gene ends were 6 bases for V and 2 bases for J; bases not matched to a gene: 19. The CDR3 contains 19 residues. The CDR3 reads CASRSRRDSTLWGNQPQHF. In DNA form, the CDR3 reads TGTGCCAGCAGATCCCGGAGGGACAGTACCCTATGGGGCAATCAGCCCCAGCATTTT.

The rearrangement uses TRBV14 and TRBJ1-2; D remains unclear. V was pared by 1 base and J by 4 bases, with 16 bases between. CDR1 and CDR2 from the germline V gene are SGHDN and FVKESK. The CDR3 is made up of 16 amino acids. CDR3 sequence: CASSQVTGQTPYGYTF. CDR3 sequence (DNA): TGTGCCAGCAGCCAAGTCACCGGCCAGACCCCCTATGGCTACACCTTC.

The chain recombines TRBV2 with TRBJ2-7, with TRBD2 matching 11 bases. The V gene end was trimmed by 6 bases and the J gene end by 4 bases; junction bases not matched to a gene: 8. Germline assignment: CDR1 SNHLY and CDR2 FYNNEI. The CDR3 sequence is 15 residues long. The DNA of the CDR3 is TGTGCCAGCAGCCAACGAGGGACTAGCGGTTACGAGCAGTACTTC. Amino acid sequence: CASSQRGTSGYEQYF.

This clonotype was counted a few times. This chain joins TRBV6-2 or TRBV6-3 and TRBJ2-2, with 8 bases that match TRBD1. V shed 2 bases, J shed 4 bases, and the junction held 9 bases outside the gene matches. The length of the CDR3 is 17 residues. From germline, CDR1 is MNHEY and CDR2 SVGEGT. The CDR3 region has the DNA TGTGCCAGCAGTTACACGACAGGGGCTACGCCCACCGGGGAGCTGTTTTTT. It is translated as CASSYTTGATPTGELFF.

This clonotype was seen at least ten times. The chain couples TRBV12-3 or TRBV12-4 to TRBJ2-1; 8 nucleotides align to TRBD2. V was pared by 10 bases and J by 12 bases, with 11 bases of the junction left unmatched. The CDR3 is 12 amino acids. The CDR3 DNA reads TGTGCCATCACCGGGACTAGAGGGGTGCAGTTCTTC. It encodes CAITGTRGVQFF.

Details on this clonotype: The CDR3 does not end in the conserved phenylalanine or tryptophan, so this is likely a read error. The DNA of the CDR3 is TGTGCCACCAGCAGAGACCCGGGACAGGGTGGCTATGGCTACACCCTC. Amino acids: CATSRDPGQGGYGYTL. The chain employs TRBV15 and TRBJ1-2; 9 bases align to TRBD1. CDR1 is LNHNV and CDR2 is YYDKDF in the germline V gene (reference sequence). The CDR3 runs 16 residues. V shed 0 bases and J 4 bases; nucleotides not matched to a gene: 6.

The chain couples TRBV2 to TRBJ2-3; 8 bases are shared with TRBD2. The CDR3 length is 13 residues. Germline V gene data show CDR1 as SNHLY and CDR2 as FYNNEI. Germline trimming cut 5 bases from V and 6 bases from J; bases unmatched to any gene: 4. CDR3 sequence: CASSPGLVDTQYF. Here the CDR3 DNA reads TGTGCCAGCAGTCCGGGACTAGTGGATACGCAGTATTTT.